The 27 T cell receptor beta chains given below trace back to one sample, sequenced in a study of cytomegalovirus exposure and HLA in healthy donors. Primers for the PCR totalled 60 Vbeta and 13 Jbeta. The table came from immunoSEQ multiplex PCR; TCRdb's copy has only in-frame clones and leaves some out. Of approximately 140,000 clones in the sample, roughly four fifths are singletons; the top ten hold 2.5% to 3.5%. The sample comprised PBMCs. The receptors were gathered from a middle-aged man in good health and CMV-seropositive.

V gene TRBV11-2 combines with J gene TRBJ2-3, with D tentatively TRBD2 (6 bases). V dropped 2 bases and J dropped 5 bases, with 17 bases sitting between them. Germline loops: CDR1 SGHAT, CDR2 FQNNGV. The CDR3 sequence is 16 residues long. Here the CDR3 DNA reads TGTGCCAGCAGCTTACGGCAAGCGGGTGGGGAAGATACGCAGTATTTT. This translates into CASSLRQAGGEDTQYF.

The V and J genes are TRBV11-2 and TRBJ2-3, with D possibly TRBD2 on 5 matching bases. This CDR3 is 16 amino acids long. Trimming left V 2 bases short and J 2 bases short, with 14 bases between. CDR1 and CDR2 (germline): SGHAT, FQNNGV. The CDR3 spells CASSLFGYGNTDTQYF. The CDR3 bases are TGTGCCAGCAGCTTATTCGGGTACGGGAACACAGATACGCAGTATTTT.

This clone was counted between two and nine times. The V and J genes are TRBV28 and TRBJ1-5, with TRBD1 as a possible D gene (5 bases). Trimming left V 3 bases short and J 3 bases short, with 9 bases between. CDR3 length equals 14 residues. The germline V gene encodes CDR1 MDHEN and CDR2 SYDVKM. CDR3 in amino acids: CASSFVGLNQPQHF. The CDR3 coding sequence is TGTGCCAGCAGTTTTGTGGGGCTCAATCAGCCCCAGCATTTT. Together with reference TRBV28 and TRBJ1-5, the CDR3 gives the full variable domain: DVKVTQSSRYLVKRTGEKVFLECVQDMDHENMFWYRQDPGLGLRLIYFSYDVKMKEKGDIPEGYSVSREKKERFSLILESASTNQTSMYLCASSFVGLNQPQHFGDGTRLSIL.

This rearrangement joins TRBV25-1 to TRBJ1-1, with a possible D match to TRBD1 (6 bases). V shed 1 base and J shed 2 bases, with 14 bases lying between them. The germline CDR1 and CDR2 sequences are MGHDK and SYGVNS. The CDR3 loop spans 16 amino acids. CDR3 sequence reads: CASSEWGPGPNTEAFF. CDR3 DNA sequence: TGTGCCAGCAGTGAATGGGGGCCGGGACCAAACACTGAAGCTTTCTTT.

The CDR3 DNA sequence: TGTGCCAGCAGCTACAACCTACAGGGGTTGGAGCATGGCTACACCTTC. Amino acid sequence: CASSYNLQGLEHGYTF. The rearrangement joins TRBV11-1 to TRBJ1-2; TRBD1 agrees at 7 bases. J gave up 6 bases and V 4 bases, and 14 bases lay outside the gene matches. Looked up from germline, CDR1 is SGHAT and CDR2 is FQDESV (reference sequence). The CDR3 extends over 16 amino acids.

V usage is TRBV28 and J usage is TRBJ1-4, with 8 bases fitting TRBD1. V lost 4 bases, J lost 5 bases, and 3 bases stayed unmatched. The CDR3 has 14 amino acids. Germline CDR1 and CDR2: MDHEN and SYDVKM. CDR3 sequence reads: CASSSGQVNEKLFF. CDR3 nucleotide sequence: TGTGCCAGCAGTTCGGGACAGGTGAATGAAAAACTGTTTTTT.

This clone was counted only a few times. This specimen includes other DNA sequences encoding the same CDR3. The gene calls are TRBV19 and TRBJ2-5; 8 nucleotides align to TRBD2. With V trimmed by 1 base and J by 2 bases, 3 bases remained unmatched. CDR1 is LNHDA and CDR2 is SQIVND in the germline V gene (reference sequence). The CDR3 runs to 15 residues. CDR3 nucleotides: TGTGCCAGTAGTATAGCGGGAGGGGCTCAAGAGACCCAGTACTTC. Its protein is CASSIAGGAQETQYF.

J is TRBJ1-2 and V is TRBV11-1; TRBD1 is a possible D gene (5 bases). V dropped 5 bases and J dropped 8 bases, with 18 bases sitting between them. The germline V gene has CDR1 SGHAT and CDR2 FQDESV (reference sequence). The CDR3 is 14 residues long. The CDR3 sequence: CASSASPRAWGYTF. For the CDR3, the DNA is TGTGCCAGCAGCGCGAGCCCCAGGGCTTGGGGCTACACCTTC.

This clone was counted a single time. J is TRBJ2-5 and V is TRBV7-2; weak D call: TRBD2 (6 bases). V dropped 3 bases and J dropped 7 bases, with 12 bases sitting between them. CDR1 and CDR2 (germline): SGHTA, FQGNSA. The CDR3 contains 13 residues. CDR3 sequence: CASSLGTLATQYF. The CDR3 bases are TGTGCCAGCAGCTTGGGGACTTTAGCGACCCAGTACTTC.

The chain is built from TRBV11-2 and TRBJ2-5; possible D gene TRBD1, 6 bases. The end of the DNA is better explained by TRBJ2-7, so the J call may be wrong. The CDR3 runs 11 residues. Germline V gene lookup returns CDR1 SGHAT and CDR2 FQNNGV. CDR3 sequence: CASSGQYEQYF. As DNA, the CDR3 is TGTGCCAGCAGCGGACAGTACGAGCAGTACTTC.

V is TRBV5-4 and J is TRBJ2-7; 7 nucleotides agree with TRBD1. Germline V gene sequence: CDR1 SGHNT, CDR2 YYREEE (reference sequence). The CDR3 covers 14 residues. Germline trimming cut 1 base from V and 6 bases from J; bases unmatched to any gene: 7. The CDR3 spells CASSLQGVDSEQYF. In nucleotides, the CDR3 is TGTGCCAGCAGCTTGCAGGGGGTGGATAGCGAGCAGTACTTC.

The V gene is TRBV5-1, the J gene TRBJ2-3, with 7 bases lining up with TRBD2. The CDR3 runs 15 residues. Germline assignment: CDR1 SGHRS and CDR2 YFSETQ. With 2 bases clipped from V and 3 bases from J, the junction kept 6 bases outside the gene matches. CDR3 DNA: TGCGCCAGCAGCTTAGCGGGAACGCGGACAGATACGCAGTATTTT. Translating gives CASSLAGTRTDTQYF.

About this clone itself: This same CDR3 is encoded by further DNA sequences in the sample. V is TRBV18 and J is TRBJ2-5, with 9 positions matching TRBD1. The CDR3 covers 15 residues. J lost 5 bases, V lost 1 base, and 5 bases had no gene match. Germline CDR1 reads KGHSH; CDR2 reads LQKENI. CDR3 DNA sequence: TGTGCCAGCTCACCACGGACAGGGGCGGGGGAGACCCAGTACTTC. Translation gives CASSPRTGAGETQYF.

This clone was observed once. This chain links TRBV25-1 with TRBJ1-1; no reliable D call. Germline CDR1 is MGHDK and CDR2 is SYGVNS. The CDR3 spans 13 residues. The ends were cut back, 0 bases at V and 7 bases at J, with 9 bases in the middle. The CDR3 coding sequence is TGTGCCAGCAGTGAATACGCGGGCATTGAAGCTTTCTTT. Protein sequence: CASSEYAGIEAFF.

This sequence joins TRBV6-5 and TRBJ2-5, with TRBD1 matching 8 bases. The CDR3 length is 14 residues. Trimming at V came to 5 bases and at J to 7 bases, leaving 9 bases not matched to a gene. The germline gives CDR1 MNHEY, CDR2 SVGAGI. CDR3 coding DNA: TGTGCCAGCAGTGATCCGCAGGGGGCGGTGACCCAGTACTTC. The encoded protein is CASSDPQGAVTQYF.

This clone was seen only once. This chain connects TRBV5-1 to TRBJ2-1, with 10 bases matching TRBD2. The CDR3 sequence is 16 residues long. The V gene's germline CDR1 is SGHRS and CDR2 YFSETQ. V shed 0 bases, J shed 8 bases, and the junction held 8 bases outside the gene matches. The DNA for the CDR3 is TGCGCCAGCAGCTTGGTGCTAGCGGGAGTTCGGCATGAGCAGTTCTTC. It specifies CASSLVLAGVRHEQFF.

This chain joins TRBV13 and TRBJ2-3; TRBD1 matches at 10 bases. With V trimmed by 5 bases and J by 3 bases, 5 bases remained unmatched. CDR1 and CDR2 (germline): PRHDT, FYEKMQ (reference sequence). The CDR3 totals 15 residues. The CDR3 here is CASSKGQGWTDTQYF. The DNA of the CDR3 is TGTGCCAGCAGCAAGGGACAGGGGTGGACAGATACGCAGTATTTT.

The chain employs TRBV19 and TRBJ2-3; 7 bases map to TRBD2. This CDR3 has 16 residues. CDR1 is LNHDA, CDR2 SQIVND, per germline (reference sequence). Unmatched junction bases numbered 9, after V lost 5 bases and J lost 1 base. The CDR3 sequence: CASSVAGDHGTDTQYF. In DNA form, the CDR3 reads TGTGCCAGTAGTGTCGCGGGGGACCACGGCACAGATACGCAGTATTTT. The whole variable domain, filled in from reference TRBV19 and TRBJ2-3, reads DGGITQSPKYLFRKEGQNVTLSCEQNLNHDAMYWYRQDPGQGLRLIYYSQIVNDFQKGDIAEGYSVSREKKESFPLTVTSAQKNPTAFYLCASSVAGDHGTDTQYFGPGTRLTVL.

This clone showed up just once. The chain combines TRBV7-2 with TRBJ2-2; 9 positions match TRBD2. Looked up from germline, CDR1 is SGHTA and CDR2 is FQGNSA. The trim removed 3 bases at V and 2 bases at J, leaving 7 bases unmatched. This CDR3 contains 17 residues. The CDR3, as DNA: TGTGCCAGCAGCTTTGGCAAGGGACTAGCCAACACCGGGGAGCTGTTTTTT. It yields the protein CASSFGKGLANTGELFF. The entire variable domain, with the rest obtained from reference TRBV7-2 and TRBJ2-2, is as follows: GAGVSQSPSNKVTEKGKDVELRCDPISGHTALYWYRQSLGQGLEFLIYFQGNSAPDKSGLPSDRFSAERTGGSVSTLTIQRTQQEDSAVYLCASSFGKGLANTGELFFGEGSRLTVL.

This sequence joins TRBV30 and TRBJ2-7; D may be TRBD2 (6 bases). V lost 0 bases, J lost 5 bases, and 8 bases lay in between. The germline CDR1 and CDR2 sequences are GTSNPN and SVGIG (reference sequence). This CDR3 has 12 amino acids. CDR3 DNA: TGTGCCTGGAGTGTACGGAGGGACGAGCAGTACTTC. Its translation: CAWSVRRDEQYF.

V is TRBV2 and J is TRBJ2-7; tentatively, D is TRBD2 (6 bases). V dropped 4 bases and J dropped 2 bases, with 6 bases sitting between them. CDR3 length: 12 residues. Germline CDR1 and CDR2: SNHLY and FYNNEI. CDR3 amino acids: CASSGLAYEQYF. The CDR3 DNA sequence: TGTGCCAGCAGTGGACTAGCCTACGAGCAGTACTTC.

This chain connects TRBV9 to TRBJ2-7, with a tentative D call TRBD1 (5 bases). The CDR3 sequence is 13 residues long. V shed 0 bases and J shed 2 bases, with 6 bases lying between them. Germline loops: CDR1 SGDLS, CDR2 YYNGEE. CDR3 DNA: TGTGCCAGCAGCGTAGAGGGGACCTACGAGCAGTACTTC. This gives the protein CASSVEGTYEQYF.

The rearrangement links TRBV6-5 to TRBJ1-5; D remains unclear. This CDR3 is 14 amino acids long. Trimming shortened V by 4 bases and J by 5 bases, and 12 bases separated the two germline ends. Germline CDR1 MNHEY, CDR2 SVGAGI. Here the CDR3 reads CASSLGVAHQPQHF. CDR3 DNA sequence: TGTGCCAGCAGTTTAGGAGTGGCGCATCAGCCCCAGCATTTT.

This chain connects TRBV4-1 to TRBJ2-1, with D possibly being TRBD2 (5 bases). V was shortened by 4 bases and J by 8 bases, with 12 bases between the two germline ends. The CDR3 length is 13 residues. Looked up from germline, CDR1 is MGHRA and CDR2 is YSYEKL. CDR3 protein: CASSRGLVDEQFF. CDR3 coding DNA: TGCGCCAGCAGCCGAGGGTTAGTTGATGAGCAGTTCTTC.

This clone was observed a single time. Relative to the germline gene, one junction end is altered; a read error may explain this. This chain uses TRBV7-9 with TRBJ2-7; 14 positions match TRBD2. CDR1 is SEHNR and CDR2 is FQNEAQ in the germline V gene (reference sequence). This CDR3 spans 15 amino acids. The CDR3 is CSSSLGLAGVDEQYF. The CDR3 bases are TGTTCCAGCAGCTTGGGACTAGCGGGAGTAGACGAGCAGTACTTC.

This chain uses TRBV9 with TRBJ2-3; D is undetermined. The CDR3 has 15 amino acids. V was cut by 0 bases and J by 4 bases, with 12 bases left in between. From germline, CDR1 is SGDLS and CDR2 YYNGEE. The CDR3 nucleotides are TGTGCCAGCAGCGTAGACTCTCTGGGCTCAGATACGCAGTATTTT. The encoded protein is CASSVDSLGSDTQYF.

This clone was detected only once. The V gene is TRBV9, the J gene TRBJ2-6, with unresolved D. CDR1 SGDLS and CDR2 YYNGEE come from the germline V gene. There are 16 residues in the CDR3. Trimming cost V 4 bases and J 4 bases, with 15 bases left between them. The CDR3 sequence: CASSPQELSGANVLTF. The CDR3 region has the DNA TGTGCCAGCAGCCCTCAGGAACTTTCCGGGGCCAACGTCCTGACTTTC.